The 23 T cell receptor beta chains in this list originate from one sample, sequenced in a study of T cell responses to AZD1222 COVID-19 vaccine. The assay was immunoSEQ multiplex PCR, and TCRdb's table has in-frame clones only and misses some. The top ten clones hold about 1.5% of a sample with some 170,000 clones, 85% to 90% of them seen once. The source material was peripheral blood, sampled on day 0 of AZD1222 vaccination. The receptors stem from an adult in good health.

The chain is built from TRBV6-5 and TRBJ1-2; perhaps TRBD1 as D (6 bases). Trimming removed 3 bases at V and 8 bases at J, with 22 bases between. The CDR3 contains 16 residues. Per the germline V gene, CDR1 is MNHEY and CDR2 is SVGAGI. The CDR3 DNA reads as TGTGCCAGCAGTTATCGGCCCGGGGGGCGCGGGTGGGGCTACACCTTC. Protein: CASSYRPGGRGWGYTF.

The rearrangement joins TRBV16 to TRBJ2-3, with no clear D. CDR1 is KGHSY, CDR2 FQNENV, per germline. V lost 4 bases, J lost 3 bases, and 5 bases lay in between. CDR3 length: 12 residues. The CDR3 nucleotides read TGTGCCAGCAGCCCCTCTACAGATACGCAGTATTTT. It translates to CASSPSTDTQYF.

The chain carries TRBV10-3 and TRBJ1-1, with TRBD1 matching 9 bases. This CDR3 has 14 amino acids. With 6 bases clipped from V and 1 base from J, the junction kept 3 bases outside the gene matches. Germline CDR1 and CDR2: ENHRY and SYGVKD. CDR3 protein: CAISRDRENTEAFF. CDR3 bases: TGTGCCATCAGCCGGGACAGGGAGAACACTGAAGCTTTCTTT.

This clone was seen a few times. The rearrangement links TRBV7-9 to TRBJ2-7; maybe TRBD1 (5 bases). Germline CDR1 and CDR2: SEHNR and FQNEAQ (reference sequence). The CDR3 covers 12 residues. The germline V and J ends were trimmed by 3 bases and 5 bases, with 8 bases remaining between them. The CDR3: CASSFQGNEQYV. CDR3 in DNA: TGTGCCAGCAGCTTTCAGGGCAACGAGCAGTACGTC.

This chain links TRBV6-5 with TRBJ1-2; D gene uncertain. The ends were cut back, 0 bases at V and 3 bases at J, with 8 bases in the middle. This CDR3 region has 14 residues. Germline V gives CDR1 MNHEY, CDR2 SVGAGI. The CDR3 nucleotides read TGTGCCAGCAGTTACTCTGGGTTTGACTATGGCTACACCTTC. It encodes CASSYSGFDYGYTF.

The chain recombines TRBV2 with TRBJ1-2; D is uncertain. CDR1 is SNHLY and CDR2 is FYNNEI in the germline V gene. V lost 8 bases and J lost 8, with 24 bases in between. The length of the CDR3 is 15 residues. The CDR3 sequence is CASERAFDTPGGYTF. The CDR3 DNA is TGTGCCAGCGAAAGGGCTTTCGATACACCGGGGGGCTACACCTTC.

The rearrangement links TRBV19 to TRBJ1-1; 7 nucleotides agree with TRBD1. CDR1 and CDR2 from the germline V gene are LNHDA and SQIVND (reference sequence). Unmatched junction bases numbered 7, after V lost 4 bases and J lost 5 bases. The CDR3 is 14 residues long. CDR3 sequence reads: CASSKAGGVTEAFF. For the CDR3, the DNA is TGTGCCAGTAGTAAGGCAGGGGGTGTTACTGAAGCTTTCTTT.

V and J are TRBV19 and TRBJ1-2; D unresolved. CDR1 and CDR2 (germline): LNHDA, SQIVND (reference sequence). The CDR3 spans 13 residues. Between the trimmed V and J ends, which lost 3 bases and 7 bases, there was a span of 12 bases. DNA for the CDR3: TGTGCCAGTAGTATCGGGCGGGTGAGTGGCTACACCTTC. Translated, it gives CASSIGRVSGYTF. Using reference TRBV19 and TRBJ1-2 for the parts outside the CDR3, the full variable domain is DGGITQSPKYLFRKEGQNVTLSCEQNLNHDAMYWYRQDPGQGLRLIYYSQIVNDFQKGDIAEGYSVSREKKESFPLTVTSAQKNPTAFYLCASSIGRVSGYTFGSGTRLTVV.

This rearrangement joins TRBV5-1 to TRBJ1-1; D is ambiguous. The germline CDR1 and CDR2 sequences are SGHRS and YFSETQ. CDR3 length: 13 residues. V gave up 3 bases and J gave up 1 base, with 7 bases separating them. CDR3 in DNA: TGCGCCAGCAGCTCAGCAGAGAACACTGAAGCTTTCTTT. Its protein is CASSSAENTEAFF.

CDR3 coding DNA: TGTGCCAGCTACCACCCCGGCAGGGATACTGAAGCTTTCTTT. Translating it yields CASYHPGRDTEAFF. The rearrangement joins TRBV28 to TRBJ1-1; D is perhaps TRBD1 (5 bases). Germline lookup yields CDR1 MDHEN and CDR2 SYDVKM. Trimming took 8 bases from V and 5 from J, leaving 18 bases between them. This CDR3 has 14 amino acids.

The rearrangement uses TRBV28 and TRBJ2-2; TRBD1 agrees at 7 bases. The CDR3 covers 15 residues. Germline loops: CDR1 MDHEN, CDR2 SYDVKM. Germline trimming cut 5 bases from V and 3 bases from J; bases unmatched to any gene: 6. CDR3 coding DNA: TGTGCCAGCAGTCCGATTGACAGGGACACCGGGGAGCTGTTTTTT. Protein sequence: CASSPIDRDTGELFF.

A word on this clone: The identical CDR3 is also encoded by other nucleotide sequences in the sample. The chain has TRBV9 and TRBJ1-1; D not resolved. The V gene's germline CDR1 is SGDLS and CDR2 YYNGEE. The CDR3 contains 14 residues. V was shortened by 2 bases and J by 1 base, with 9 bases between the two germline ends. The CDR3 DNA follows: TGTGCCAGCAGCGTCTTGACCGAGAACACTGAAGCTTTCTTT. Amino acid sequence: CASSVLTENTEAFF. Drawing the rest from reference TRBV9 and TRBJ1-1, the complete variable domain is DSGVTQTPKHLITATGQRVTLRCSPRSGDLSVYWYQQSLDQGLQFLIQYYNGEERAKGNILERFSAQQFPDLHSELNLSSLELGDSALYFCASSVLTENTEAFFGQGTRLTVV.

This clone was picked up a small number of times. V usage is TRBV25-1 and J usage is TRBJ2-5, with 7 nucleotides matching TRBD1. The V and J ends lost 5 bases and 1 base, in that order; junction bases with no gene match: 7. This CDR3 has 15 amino acids. CDR1 is MGHDK and CDR2 is SYGVNS in the germline V gene. CDR3: CASSYARGPQETQYF. The CDR3 nucleotides read TGTGCCAGCAGTTACGCAAGGGGGCCCCAAGAGACCCAGTACTTC.

The rearrangement links TRBV6-5 to TRBJ1-4, with D tentatively TRBD1 (5 bases). CDR3 length equals 14 residues. V was pared by 7 bases and J by 3 bases, with 12 bases between. CDR1 MNHEY and CDR2 SVGAGI come from the germline V gene. For the CDR3, the DNA is TGTGCCAGCAATAGACAGAACCCTAATGAAAAACTGTTTTTT. It translates to CASNRQNPNEKLFF.

V usage is TRBV11-3 and J usage is TRBJ1-6; D ambiguous. This CDR3 spans 14 amino acids. Trimming cost V 4 bases and J 4 bases, with 8 bases left between them. From germline, CDR1 is SGHNT and CDR2 YENEEA. The CDR3 nucleotides are TGTGCCAGCAGCTCGGACGGTTATAATTCACCCCTCCACTTT. Its protein product is CASSSDGYNSPLHF.

The J gene is TRBJ2-1, the V gene TRBV6-5, with a weak D call TRBD2 (5 bases). CDR1 is MNHEY and CDR2 is SVGAGI in the germline V gene. The germline V and J ends were trimmed by 0 bases and 4 bases, with 13 bases remaining between them. CDR3 length equals 16 residues. CDR3 sequence: CASSYSRAVPYNEQFF. The CDR3 DNA reads TGTGCCAGCAGTTACTCGCGGGCAGTTCCTTACAATGAGCAGTTCTTC.

The chain is built from TRBV15 and TRBJ2-5; D is unclear. The CDR3 loop spans 14 amino acids. The V gene's germline CDR1 is LNHNV and CDR2 YYDKDF (reference sequence). The germline V and J ends were trimmed by 0 bases and 5 bases, with 10 bases remaining between them. As DNA, the CDR3 is TGTGCCACCAGCAGAGATACCGCTCGGGAGACCCAGTACTTC. Protein product: CATSRDTARETQYF.

The V call is TRBV7-7, the J call TRBJ2-2; the D gene could be TRBD1 or TRBD2 (5 bases each). Germline assignment: CDR1 SSHAT and CDR2 FNYEAQ (reference sequence). V was trimmed by 4 bases and J by 3 bases, leaving 12 bases between them. The CDR3 consists of 15 residues. CDR3 loop: CASSYRDGDTGELFF. CDR3 bases: TGTGCCAGCAGCTACCGGGACGGTGACACCGGGGAGCTGTTTTTT. The complete variable domain, with remaining parts taken from reference TRBV7-7 and TRBJ2-2, reads GAGVSQSPRYKVTKRGQDVTLRCDPISSHATLYWYQQALGQGPEFLTYFNYEAQPDKSGLPSDRFSAERPEGSISTLTIQRTEQRDSAMYRCASSYRDGDTGELFFGEGSRLTVL.

The gene calls are TRBV19 and TRBJ1-5; no firm D call. Trimming cost V 10 bases and J 5 bases, with 9 bases left between them. The CDR3 spans 11 residues. The germline gives CDR1 LNHDA, CDR2 SQIVND (reference sequence). The DNA for the CDR3 is TGTGCCAACTTCCGGGATCAGCCCCAGCATTTT. Translated: CANFRDQPQHF.

This chain uses TRBV30 with TRBJ1-1; D remains unclear. Germline CDR1 reads GTSNPN; CDR2 reads SVGIG (reference sequence). The CDR3 is made up of 13 amino acids. Between the trimmed V and J ends, which lost 0 bases and 8 bases, there was a span of 13 bases. The CDR3 region is CAWSVRGISEAFF. CDR3 in DNA: TGTGCCTGGAGTGTACGAGGGATTTCCGAAGCTTTCTTT.

The V gene is TRBV7-9, the J gene TRBJ1-5, with TRBD1 identical over 8 bases. The CDR3 runs to 14 residues. V gave up 3 bases and J gave up 6 bases; unmatched junction bases: 4. Germline lookup yields CDR1 SEHNR and CDR2 FQNEAQ (reference sequence). CDR3 sequence: CASSFQGAGQPQHF. In DNA, the CDR3 is TGTGCCAGCAGCTTTCAGGGGGCCGGTCAGCCCCAGCATTTT.

This clone appeared a single time. The gene calls are TRBV5-6 and TRBJ1-1; 11 nucleotides match TRBD1. The CDR3 covers 16 residues. After removal of 3 bases from V and 6 bases from J, the junction contained 10 bases not matched to a gene. Germline CDR1 and CDR2: SGHDT and YYEEEE. The CDR3 loop reads CASSYWGPGQGAEAFF. Here the CDR3 DNA reads TGTGCCAGCAGCTATTGGGGACCGGGACAGGGGGCTGAAGCTTTCTTT.

The table lists this clone with a count of one. The rearrangement joins TRBV6-5 to TRBJ1-4; no clear D gene. The germline gives CDR1 MNHEY, CDR2 SVGAGI. Trimming took off 6 bases at V and 0 bases at J, with 11 bases between the two ends. The CDR3 is 15 residues long. CDR3 amino acids: CASSRDPPTNEKLFF. CDR3 coding DNA: TGTGCCAGCAGCAGAGACCCGCCAACTAATGAAAAACTGTTTTTT.